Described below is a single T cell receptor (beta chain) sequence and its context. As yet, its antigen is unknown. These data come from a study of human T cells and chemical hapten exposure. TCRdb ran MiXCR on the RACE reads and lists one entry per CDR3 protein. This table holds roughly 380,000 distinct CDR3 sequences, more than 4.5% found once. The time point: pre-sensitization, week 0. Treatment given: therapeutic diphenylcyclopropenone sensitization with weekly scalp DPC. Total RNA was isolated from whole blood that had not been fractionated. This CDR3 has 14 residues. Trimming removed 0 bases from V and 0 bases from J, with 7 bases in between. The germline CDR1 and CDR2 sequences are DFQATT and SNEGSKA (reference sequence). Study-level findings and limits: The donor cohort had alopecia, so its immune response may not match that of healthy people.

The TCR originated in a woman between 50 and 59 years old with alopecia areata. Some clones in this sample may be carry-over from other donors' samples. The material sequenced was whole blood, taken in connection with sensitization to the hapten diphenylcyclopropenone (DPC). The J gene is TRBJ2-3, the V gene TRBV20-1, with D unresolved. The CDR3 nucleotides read TGCAGTGCTAGAGATTATTCTAGCACAGATACGCAGTATTTT. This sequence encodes CSARDYSSTDTQYF.